The text below deals with one TCR beta chain. Its antigen is currently unknown. One end of the junction does not line up with germline, which may come from a read error. The data belong to a study of blood T cells in healthy people across ages. CDR1 SGHTA and CDR2 FQGTGA come from the germline V gene. This CDR3 spans 21 amino acids. The study drew donors from healthy Caucasian individuals in Russia aged roughly 6 to 90. Per sample, extraction of total RNA gave at least 5 micrograms in every case. Study outcomes and limitations: Donors of long life had a larger count of naive CD4+ cells and greater diversity than aged donors. Reliance upon unsorted PBMCs precluded definitive naive versus antigen-experienced comparison.

Through a sample-barcoded 5' primer and a J-beta primer mix, a second PCR was run for roughly 6 to 12 cycles. TCRdb independently ran MiXCR on the 5' RACE reads; one entry per CDR3 protein. The top ten hold 15% to 19% of the sample, which has 590,000 or so distinct CDR3 sequences, roughly 30% seen once. The sequence was collected from a woman aged 80 or older in good health. Sequencing was carried out using blood. The chain has TRBV7-3 and TRBJ2-1; TRBD2 matches at 7 bases. CDR3 sequence (DNA): TGTGTCAGCAGCTTGCCGGGATTTGCTGCCGCGGGGGTTCGTCCCTACAATGAGCAGTTCTTC. This sequence encodes CVSSLPGFAAAGVRPYNEQFF.